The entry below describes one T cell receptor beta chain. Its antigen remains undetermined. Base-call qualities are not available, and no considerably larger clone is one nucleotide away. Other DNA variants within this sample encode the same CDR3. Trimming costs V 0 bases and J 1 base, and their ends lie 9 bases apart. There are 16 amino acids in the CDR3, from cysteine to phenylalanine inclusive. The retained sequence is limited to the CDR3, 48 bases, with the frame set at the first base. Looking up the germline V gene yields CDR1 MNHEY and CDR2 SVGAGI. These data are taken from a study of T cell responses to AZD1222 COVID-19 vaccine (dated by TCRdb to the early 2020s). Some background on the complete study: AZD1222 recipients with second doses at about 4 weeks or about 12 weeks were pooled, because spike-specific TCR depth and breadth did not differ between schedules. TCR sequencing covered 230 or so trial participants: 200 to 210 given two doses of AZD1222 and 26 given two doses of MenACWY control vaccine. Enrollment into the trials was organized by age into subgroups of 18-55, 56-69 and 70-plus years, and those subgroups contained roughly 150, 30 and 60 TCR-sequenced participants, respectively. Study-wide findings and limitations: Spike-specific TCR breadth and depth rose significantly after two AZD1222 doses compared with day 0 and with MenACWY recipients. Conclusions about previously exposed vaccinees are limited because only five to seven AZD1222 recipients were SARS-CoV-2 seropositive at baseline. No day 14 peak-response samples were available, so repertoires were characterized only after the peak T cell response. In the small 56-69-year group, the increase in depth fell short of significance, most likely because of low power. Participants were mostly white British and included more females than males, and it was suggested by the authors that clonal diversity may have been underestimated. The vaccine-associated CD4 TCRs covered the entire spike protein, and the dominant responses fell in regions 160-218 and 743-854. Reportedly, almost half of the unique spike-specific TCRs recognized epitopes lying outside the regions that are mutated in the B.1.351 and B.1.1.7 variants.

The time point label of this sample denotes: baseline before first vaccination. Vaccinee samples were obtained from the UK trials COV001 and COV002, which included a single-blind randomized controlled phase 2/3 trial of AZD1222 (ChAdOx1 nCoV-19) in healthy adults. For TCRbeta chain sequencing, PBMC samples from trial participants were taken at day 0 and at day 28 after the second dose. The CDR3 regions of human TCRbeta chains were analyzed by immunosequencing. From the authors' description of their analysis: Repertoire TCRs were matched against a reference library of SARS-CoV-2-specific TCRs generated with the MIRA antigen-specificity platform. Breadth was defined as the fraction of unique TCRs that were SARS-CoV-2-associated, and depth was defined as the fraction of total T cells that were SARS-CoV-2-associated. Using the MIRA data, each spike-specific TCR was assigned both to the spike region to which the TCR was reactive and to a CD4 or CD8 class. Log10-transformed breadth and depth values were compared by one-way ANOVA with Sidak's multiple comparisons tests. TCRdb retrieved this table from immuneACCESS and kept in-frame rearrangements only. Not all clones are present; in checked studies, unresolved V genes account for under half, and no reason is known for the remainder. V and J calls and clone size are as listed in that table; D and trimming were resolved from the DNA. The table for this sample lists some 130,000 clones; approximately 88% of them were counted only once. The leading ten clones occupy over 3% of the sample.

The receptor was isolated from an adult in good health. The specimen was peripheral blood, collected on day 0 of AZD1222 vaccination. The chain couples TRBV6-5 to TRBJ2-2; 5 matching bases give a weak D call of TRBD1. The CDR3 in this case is CASSYSMGQNTGELFF. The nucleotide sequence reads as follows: TGTGCCAGCAGTTACTCGATGGGGCAGAACACCGGGGAGCTGTTTTTT.